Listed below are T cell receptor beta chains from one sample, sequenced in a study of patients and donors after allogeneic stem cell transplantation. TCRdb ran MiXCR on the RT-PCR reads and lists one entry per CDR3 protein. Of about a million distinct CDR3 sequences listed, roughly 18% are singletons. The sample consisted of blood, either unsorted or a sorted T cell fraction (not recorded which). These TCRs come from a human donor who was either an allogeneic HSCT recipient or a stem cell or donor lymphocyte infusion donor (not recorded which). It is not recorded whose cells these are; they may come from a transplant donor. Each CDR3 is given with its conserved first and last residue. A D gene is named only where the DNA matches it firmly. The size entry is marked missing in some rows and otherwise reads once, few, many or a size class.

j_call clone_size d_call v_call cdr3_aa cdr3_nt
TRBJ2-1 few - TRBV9 CASSVGQLGHNEQFF TGTGCCAGCAGCGTAGGTCAACTGGGGCACAATGAGCAGTTCTTC
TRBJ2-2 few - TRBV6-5 CASSSPRSGKTGELFF TGTGCCAGCAGTTCCCCTCGCTCCGGGAAGACCGGGGAGCTGTTTTTT
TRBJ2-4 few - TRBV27 CASSGGLPIQYF TGTGCCAGCAGTGGGGGACTTCCCATTCAGTACTTC
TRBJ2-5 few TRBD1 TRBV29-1 CSTTPGQGDQETQYF TGCAGCACAACACCGGGACAGGGCGACCAAGAGACCCAGTACTTC
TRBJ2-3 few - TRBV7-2 CASSTGPVVNTQYF TGTGCCAGCAGCACGGGACCGGTGGTGAATACGCAGTATTTT
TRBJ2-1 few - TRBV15 CATSRLAASYNEQFF TGTGCCACCAGCAGATTAGCGGCATCGTACAATGAGCAGTTCTTC
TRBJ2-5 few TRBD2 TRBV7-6 CASTSGQETQYF TGTGCCAGTACTAGCGGACAAGAGACCCAGTACTTC
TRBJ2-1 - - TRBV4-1 CASSAGAREQFF TGCGCCAGCAGCGCCGGCGCCAGGGAGCAGTTCTTC
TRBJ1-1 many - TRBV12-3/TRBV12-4 CASSYSLDDTEAFF TGTGCCAGCAGTTACTCCCTAGACGACACTGAAGCTTTCTTT
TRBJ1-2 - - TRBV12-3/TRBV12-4 CASSLWPLGGYTF TGTGCCAGCAGTTTATGGCCCCTCGGCGGCTACACCTTC
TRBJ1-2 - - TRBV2 CASSEKTGTPRIGYTF TGTGCCAGCAGTGAGAAGACAGGCACCCCTCGGATCGGCTACACCTTC
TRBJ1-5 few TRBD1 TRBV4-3 CASSQEDRNRGNRLDQPQHF TGCGCCAGCAGCCAAGAAGATCGTAACAGGGGGAACCGACTGGATCAGCCCCAGCATTTT
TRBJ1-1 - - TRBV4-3 CASSQGPGRTEAFF TGCGCCAGCAGCCAAGGGCCGGGACGGACTGAAGCTTTCTTT
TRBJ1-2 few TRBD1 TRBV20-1 CSARDSADRIYGYTF TGCAGTGCTAGAGATAGCGCGGACAGGATCTATGGCTACACCTTC
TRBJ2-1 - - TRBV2 CASSRGLNEQFF TGTGCCAGCAGTCGCGGTCTCAATGAGCAGTTCTTC
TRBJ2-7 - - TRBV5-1 CASSSMGPTYEQYF TGCGCCAGCAGCTCGATGGGGCCAACCTACGAGCAGTACTTC
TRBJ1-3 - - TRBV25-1 CASSESGPSGNTIYF TGTGCCAGCAGTGAGAGTGGGCCCTCTGGAAACACCATATATTTT
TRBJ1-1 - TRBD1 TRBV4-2 CASSRMEYRTGGTEAFF TGTGCCAGCAGCCGCATGGAATACCGAACAGGGGGCACTGAAGCTTTCTTT
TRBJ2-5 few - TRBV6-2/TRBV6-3 CASSPTPETQYF TGTGCCAGCAGCCCTACCCCGGAGACCCAGTACTTC
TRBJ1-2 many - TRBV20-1 CSASLLTLRRNGYTF TGCAGTGCTAGCCTCCTAACCCTTCGGCGGAATGGCTACACCTTC
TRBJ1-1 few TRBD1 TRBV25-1 CASPSLEGGQTEAFF TGTGCCAGTCCCTCCCTGGAGGGGGGACAGACTGAAGCTTTCTTT
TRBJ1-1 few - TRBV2 CASSEVSGSGTEAFF TGTGCCAGCAGTGAAGTCTCGGGCAGCGGGACTGAAGCTTTCTTT
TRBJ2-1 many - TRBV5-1 CASSRHTGPYNEQFF TGCGCCAGCAGCCGGCATACAGGTCCCTACAATGAGCAGTTCTTC
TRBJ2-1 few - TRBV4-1 CASSQESSNEQFF TGCGCCAGCAGCCAAGAGTCTTCCAATGAGCAGTTCTTC
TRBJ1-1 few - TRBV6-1 CASSRLRVGNTEAFF TGTGCCAGCAGTCGATTAAGGGTGGGGAACACTGAAGCTTTCTTT
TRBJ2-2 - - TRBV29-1 CSVGSGRNTGELFF TGCAGCGTTGGTTCAGGGAGGAACACCGGGGAGCTGTTTTTT
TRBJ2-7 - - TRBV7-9 CASSSLGGGTSYEQYF TGTGCCAGCAGCTCTCTCGGAGGGGGGACAAGCTACGAGCAGTACTTC
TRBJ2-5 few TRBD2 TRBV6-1 CASSVRASGSQETQYF TGTGCCAGCAGTGTTAGGGCTAGCGGATCTCAAGAGACCCAGTACTTC
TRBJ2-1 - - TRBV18 CASSPGGGQYNEQFF TGTGCCAGCTCACCAGGCGGGGGCCAGTACAATGAGCAGTTCTTC
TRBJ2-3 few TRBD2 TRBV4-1 CASSQAGVTSGRRDTQYF TGCGCCAGCAGCCAAGCTGGAGTTACTAGCGGGAGAAGAGATACGCAGTATTTT
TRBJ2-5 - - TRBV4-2 CASSQSVQETQYF TGTGCCAGCAGCCAAAGCGTTCAAGAGACCCAGTACTTC